Below are 31 T cell receptor beta chains sequenced from a single sample in a study of T cell changes during pregnancy in multiple sclerosis. The table came from immunoSEQ multiplex PCR; TCRdb's copy has only in-frame clones and leaves some out. The table lists more than 55,000 clones, approximately 91% of them singletons. Here the sequenced sample was peripheral blood, taken in the second trimester of pregnancy. The origin of the receptors is a female donor with multiple sclerosis, enrolled in a pregnancy study.

The chain is built from TRBV7-2 and TRBJ1-2; a weak D match, TRBD1 (5 bases). The length of the CDR3 is 15 residues. Germline loops: CDR1 SGHTA, CDR2 FQGNSA. V was clipped by 5 bases and J by 2 bases, with 15 bases between them. DNA for the CDR3: TGTGCCAGCAGCATTTACAAAGGGGCAAACTATGGCTACACCTTC. Its translation is CASSIYKGANYGYTF.

This clone has only one observation. CDR3 sequence reads: CASSPTGAYGYTF. CDR3 nucleotide sequence: TGTGCCAGCTCACCGACAGGGGCCTATGGCTACACCTTC. The rearrangement joins TRBV18 to TRBJ1-2; 8 positions match TRBD1. Trimming cost V 3 bases and J 4 bases; bases outside gene matches: 1. The CDR3 length is 13 residues. CDR1 is KGHSH and CDR2 is LQKENI in the germline V gene.

The chain couples TRBV6-5 to TRBJ2-3; unclear D gene. CDR3 size: 14 residues. V lost 6 bases to trimming and J lost 4 bases, with 14 bases between them. Germline V gives CDR1 MNHEY, CDR2 SVGAGI. Written as DNA, the CDR3 is TGTGCCAGCAGCCCGACTCCTCCCCCAGATACGCAGTATTTT. Residues: CASSPTPPPDTQYF.

This clone was detected only once. The chain links TRBV11-2 to TRBJ1-1; D possibly corresponds to TRBD1 (6 bases). There are 16 residues in the CDR3. Trimming took 4 bases from V and 5 from J, leaving 20 bases between them. Germline V gene data show CDR1 as SGHAT and CDR2 as FQNNGV. CDR3 sequence (DNA): TGTGCCAGCAGCTACCACCCCGCGACAGGCGAAACTGAAGCTTTCTTT. Translation: CASSYHPATGETEAFF.

The CDR3 is CASSSRDRAQETQYF. The DNA of the CDR3 is TGTGCCAGCAGCTCCCGGGACAGGGCCCAAGAGACCCAGTACTTC. The chain has TRBV5-8 and TRBJ2-5; 9 bases match TRBD1. The germline V gene has CDR1 SGHTS and CDR2 YDEGEE. Trimming at V came to 3 bases and at J to 1 base, leaving 4 bases not matched to a gene. The CDR3 totals 15 residues.

The CDR3 sequence is CSVENRQGADEQYF. CDR3 in DNA: TGCAGCGTTGAAAACCGACAGGGGGCAGACGAGCAGTACTTC. V gene TRBV29-1 combines with J gene TRBJ2-7; TRBD1 matches at 10 bases. Germline-derived CDR1 and CDR2 are SQVTM and ANQGSEA. The V gene end was trimmed by 2 bases and the J gene end by 5 bases; junction bases not matched to a gene: 6. The length of the CDR3 is 14 residues.

V usage is TRBV5-6 and J usage is TRBJ2-1, with 9 bases lining up with TRBD1. This CDR3 is built from 18 residues. Per the germline V gene, CDR1 is SGHDT and CDR2 is YYEEEE. The V and J ends lost 3 bases and 4 bases, in that order; junction bases with no gene match: 14. CDR3 sequence: CASSSHRDRAGGYNEQFF. CDR3 sequence (DNA): TGTGCCAGCAGCTCCCACCGGGACAGGGCAGGGGGGTACAATGAGCAGTTCTTC.

The gene calls are TRBV4-2 and TRBJ2-3, with TRBD2 as a possible D gene (6 bases). Germline CDR1 is LGHNA and CDR2 is YNFKEQ. The CDR3 runs to 16 residues. V was cut by 3 bases and J by 5 bases, with 18 bases left in between. The CDR3 DNA sequence: TGTGCCAGCAGCCAGGGGCGAGCGGGTGACGGAGATACGCAGTATTTT. Translation gives CASSQGRAGDGDTQYF.

The chain combines TRBV7-2 with TRBJ1-1; no firm D call. The CDR3 contains 12 residues. Germline V gene data show CDR1 as SGHTA and CDR2 as FQGNSA. Trimming removed 3 bases from V and 2 bases from J, with 4 bases in between. The CDR3, as DNA: TGTGCCAGCAGCTTTTATAACACTGAAGCTTTCTTT. Translated, it gives CASSFYNTEAFF. Full variable domain (outside the CDR3, taken from reference TRBV7-2 and TRBJ1-1): GAGVSQSPSNKVTEKGKDVELRCDPISGHTALYWYRQSLGQGLEFLIYFQGNSAPDKSGLPSDRFSAERTGGSVSTLTIQRTQQEDSAVYLCASSFYNTEAFFGQGTRLTVV.

This clone was observed a handful of times. The chain has TRBV30 and TRBJ1-4; maybe TRBD1 (6 bases). Trimming stripped 2 bases from V and 5 bases from J, with 15 bases between. Per germline, CDR1 GTSNPN and CDR2 SVGIG (reference sequence). The CDR3 extends over 15 amino acids. CDR3 loop: CAWSPGQGINEKLFF. As DNA, the CDR3 is TGTGCCTGGAGTCCGGGGCAGGGGATAAATGAAAAACTGTTTTTT.

DNA of the CDR3: TGCGCCAGCAGCCCAAGGGGTCTGGGACAGGGCGCCGGGGAGCTGTTTTTT. Residues: CASSPRGLGQGAGELFF. The chain joins TRBV5-1 to TRBJ2-2; the match to TRBD1 covers 9 bases. J lost 6 bases, V lost 4 bases, and 13 bases had no gene match. From germline, CDR1 is SGHRS and CDR2 YFSETQ. The CDR3 is 17 amino acids.

The genes are TRBV12-5 and TRBJ2-1; D unclear. Trimming took 2 bases from V and 4 from J, leaving 6 bases between them. CDR1 and CDR2 (germline): LGHNT, FRNRAP. The CDR3 totals 13 residues. The CDR3: CASGLTDYNEQFF. The DNA for the CDR3 is TGTGCTAGTGGTTTGACAGATTACAATGAGCAGTTCTTC.

The chain is built from TRBV10-2 and TRBJ1-1; D not resolved. The CDR3 runs to 15 residues. V dropped 6 bases and J dropped 4 bases, with 18 bases sitting between them. Looked up from germline, CDR1 is WSHSY and CDR2 is SAAADI. The CDR3 reads CASSRGSGSVTEAFF. In DNA form, the CDR3 reads TGCGCCAGCAGCCGCGGGAGTGGGTCGGTCACTGAAGCTTTCTTT.

This chain connects TRBV6-1 to TRBJ2-3, with 7 bases lining up with TRBD1. CDR1 is MNHNS, CDR2 SASEGT, per germline. CDR3 length equals 12 residues. J gave up 10 bases and V 10 bases, and 11 bases lay outside the gene matches. The CDR3 DNA follows: TGTGCCATCCAGATAAACAGGGGATCGCAGTATTTT. It encodes CAIQINRGSQYF.

CDR3 amino acids: CASSVGEGPETQYF. The CDR3 DNA sequence: TGTGCCAGCAGCGTAGGTGAGGGTCCAGAGACCCAGTACTTC. This chain joins TRBV9 and TRBJ2-5; D possibly corresponds to TRBD2 (5 bases). V dropped 0 bases and J dropped 4 bases, with 10 bases sitting between them. This CDR3 has 14 residues. Germline CDR1 SGDLS, CDR2 YYNGEE. The variable domain in full, completed from reference TRBV9 and TRBJ2-5, reads DSGVTQTPKHLITATGQRVTLRCSPRSGDLSVYWYQQSLDQGLQFLIQYYNGEERAKGNILERFSAQQFPDLHSELNLSSLELGDSALYFCASSVGEGPETQYFGPGTRLLVL.

This clone has a single count. The gene calls are TRBV11-2 and TRBJ2-7; a weak D match, TRBD2 (5 bases). The CDR3 has 14 amino acids. CDR1 is SGHAT and CDR2 is FQNNGV in the germline V gene. V was cut by 2 bases and J by 0 bases, with 8 bases left in between. DNA for the CDR3: TGTGCCAGCAGCTTAAGCGGCGCCTCCTACGAGCAGTACTTC. This encodes CASSLSGASYEQYF.

This rearrangement joins TRBV4-1 to TRBJ1-1, with 7 positions matching TRBD1. Germline V gene lookup returns CDR1 MGHRA and CDR2 YSYEKL. The CDR3 sequence is 15 residues long. V lost 0 bases to trimming and J lost 11 bases; unmatched junction nucleotides: 12. Here the CDR3 DNA reads TGCGCCAGCAGCCAAGATCCCCTCGGACAGGTGGCCGCTTTCTTT. Protein: CASSQDPLGQVAAFF.

V and J are TRBV5-4 and TRBJ2-3; D possibly corresponds to TRBD2 (7 bases). This CDR3 has 14 amino acids. Trimming pared 3 bases from V and 6 bases from J, leaving 14 bases between. Germline values: CDR1 SGHNT, CDR2 YYREEE (reference sequence). CDR3 amino acids: CASSSGGGADTQYF. The DNA for the CDR3 is TGTGCCAGCAGCTCCGGAGGGGGGGCCGATACGCAGTATTTT.

The chain is built from TRBV5-1 and TRBJ2-3; the match to TRBD2 covers 15 bases. Germline CDR1 reads SGHRS; CDR2 reads YFSETQ. CDR3 length: 17 residues. The trim removed 3 bases at V and 6 bases at J, leaving 8 bases unmatched. In nucleotides, the CDR3 is TGCGCCAGCAGCTCATGGACTAGCGGGGGGGCTGGGGATACGCAGTATTTT. Translated: CASSSWTSGGAGDTQYF.

The rearrangement links TRBV9 to TRBJ2-1; D gene unclear. The CDR3 length is 14 residues. V lost 0 bases, J lost 4 bases, and 8 bases lay in between. Germline lookup yields CDR1 SGDLS and CDR2 YYNGEE. CDR3 in amino acids: CASSVVGQYNEQFF. The CDR3 DNA reads as TGTGCCAGCAGCGTAGTGGGCCAATACAATGAGCAGTTCTTC.

This clone occurred once. The chain combines TRBV15 with TRBJ1-5; D gene unclear. CDR3 length: 15 amino acids. Trimming took off 0 bases at V and 3 bases at J, with 9 bases between the two ends. Germline loops: CDR1 LNHNV, CDR2 YYDKDF (reference sequence). The DNA for the CDR3 is TGTGCCACCAGCAGAGATTCGGGGAACAATCAGCCCCAGCATTTT. Its protein is CATSRDSGNNQPQHF.

This clone was counted a single time. The chain links TRBV7-2 to TRBJ1-4; 7 nucleotides agree with TRBD1. The V segment lost 5 bases and the J segment 3 bases; nucleotides outside the gene matches: 6. The CDR3 loop spans 15 amino acids. The V gene's germline CDR1 is SGHTA and CDR2 FQGNSA. The CDR3 loop reads CASSHRQGPNEKLFF. DNA for the CDR3: TGTGCCAGCAGCCACAGACAGGGTCCTAATGAAAAACTGTTTTTT.

The chain is built from TRBV9 and TRBJ2-1; 8 nucleotides agree with TRBD1. V dropped 3 bases and J dropped 8; count of bases not matched to a gene: 13. The V gene's germline CDR1 is SGDLS and CDR2 YYNGEE. The CDR3 sequence is 16 residues long. The DNA for the CDR3 is TGTGCCAGCAGCGCTGAAAGGGACAGGCCATGGGATGAGCAGTTCTTC. Translation gives CASSAERDRPWDEQFF.

This clone was picked up many times. The gene calls are TRBV6-1 and TRBJ1-6, with a tentative D call TRBD1 (6 bases). Germline V gene data show CDR1 as MNHNS and CDR2 as SASEGT. This CDR3 has 15 amino acids. V was trimmed by 2 bases and J by 7 bases, leaving 12 bases between them. Written as DNA, the CDR3 is TGTGCCAGCAGTGAATCCCTCGGACAGAATTCACCCCTCCACTTT. Translated, it gives CASSESLGQNSPLHF.

The chain carries TRBV10-1 and TRBJ2-7; 13 bases match TRBD2. The junction had 0 bases not matched to a gene; V was cut back by 0 bases and J by 4 bases. The germline V gene encodes CDR1 WNHNN and CDR2 SYGVQD (reference sequence). The CDR3 spans 15 residues. The CDR3 sequence is CASSESTSGGYEQYF. The CDR3 nucleotides read TGCGCCAGCAGTGAGTCGACTAGCGGGGGGTACGAGCAGTACTTC.

The chain joins TRBV7-2 to TRBJ2-5, with 7 bases fitting TRBD2. V shed 5 bases, J shed 4 bases, and the junction held 7 bases outside the gene matches. The CDR3 is 14 amino acids. Germline V gives CDR1 SGHTA, CDR2 FQGNSA. CDR3 bases: TGTGCCAGCAGCCGGACGGGACTAACAGAGACCCAGTACTTC. This translates into CASSRTGLTETQYF.

The rearrangement links TRBV19 to TRBJ1-1, with 10 bases identical to TRBD1. The CDR3 spans 13 residues. V trimming: 11 bases; J trimming: 8 bases; junction bases outside the gene matches: 11. The V gene's germline CDR1 is LNHDA and CDR2 SQIVND (reference sequence). In DNA form, the CDR3 reads TGTGCCGCCCGGGACAGGGGCCTGCGGGAAGCTTTCTTT. Translating it yields CAARDRGLREAFF.

The chain uses TRBV18 and TRBJ2-7, with 8 nucleotides matching TRBD2. The CDR3 length is 13 residues. In germline, CDR1 is KGHSH, CDR2 LQKENI. J gave up 7 bases and V 2 bases, and 4 bases lay outside the gene matches. CDR3 nucleotides: TGTGCCAGCTCACCAGGGCCGGGAGGGGAGCAGTACTTC. Residues: CASSPGPGGEQYF.

This chain joins TRBV29-1 and TRBJ2-2; no definite D call. Germline lookup yields CDR1 SQVTM and CDR2 ANQGSEA. V lost 5 bases to trimming and J lost 3 bases, with 10 bases between them. The CDR3 covers 13 residues. The chain's CDR3 is CSVFWSHTGELFF. The CDR3 DNA follows: TGCAGCGTTTTTTGGAGTCACACCGGGGAGCTGTTTTTT.

The chain links TRBV4-3 to TRBJ1-4, with 9 bases that match TRBD1. The germline gives CDR1 LGHNA, CDR2 YSLEER. The V segment lost 4 bases and the J segment 1 base; nucleotides outside the gene matches: 4. The CDR3 has 16 residues. This chain's CDR3 is CASSRRDRVTNEKLFF. CDR3 nucleotide sequence: TGCGCCAGCAGCCGCCGGGACAGGGTAACTAATGAAAAACTGTTTTTT.

The chain links TRBV21-1 to TRBJ1-5; the table names TRBD1, a call not compared with the DNA. TRBV21-1 is deemed a pseudogene. CDR3 length: 16 residues. The CDR3 DNA reads as TGTGCCAGCAGCAAAGGGGGGGACAGGGACGGTCAGCCCCAGCATTTT. Protein sequence: CASSKGGDRDGQPQHF.